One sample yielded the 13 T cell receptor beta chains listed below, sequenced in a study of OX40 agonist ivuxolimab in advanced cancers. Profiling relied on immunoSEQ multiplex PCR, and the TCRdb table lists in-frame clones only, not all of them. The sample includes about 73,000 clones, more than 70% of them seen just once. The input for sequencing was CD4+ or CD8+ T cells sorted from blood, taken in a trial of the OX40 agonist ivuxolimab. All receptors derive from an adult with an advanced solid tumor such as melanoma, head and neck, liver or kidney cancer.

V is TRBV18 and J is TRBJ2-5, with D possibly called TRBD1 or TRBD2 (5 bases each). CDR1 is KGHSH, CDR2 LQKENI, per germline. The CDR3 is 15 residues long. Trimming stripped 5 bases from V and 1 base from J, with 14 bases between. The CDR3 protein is CASSSTGTRQETQYF. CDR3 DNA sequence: TGTGCCAGCTCATCTACCGGGACCCGCCAAGAGACCCAGTACTTC. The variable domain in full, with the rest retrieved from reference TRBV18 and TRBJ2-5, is NAGVMQNPRHLVRRRGQEARLRCSPMKGHSHVYWYRQLPEEGLKFMVYLQKENIIDESGMPKERFSAEFPKEGPSILRIQQVVRGDSAAYFCASSSTGTRQETQYFGPGTRLLVL.

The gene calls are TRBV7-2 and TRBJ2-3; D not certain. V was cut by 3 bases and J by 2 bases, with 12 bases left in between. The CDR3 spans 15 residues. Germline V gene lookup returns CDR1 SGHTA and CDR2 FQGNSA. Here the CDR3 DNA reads TGTGCCAGCAGCTTTATGTCACGGAACACAGATACGCAGTATTTT. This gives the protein CASSFMSRNTDTQYF.

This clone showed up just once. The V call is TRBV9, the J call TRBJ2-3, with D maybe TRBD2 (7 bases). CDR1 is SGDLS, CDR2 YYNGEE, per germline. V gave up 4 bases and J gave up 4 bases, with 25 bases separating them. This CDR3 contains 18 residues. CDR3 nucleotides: TGTGCCAGCAGCCCTGACATCCCCGGGGGGCTAGGCGCAGATACGCAGTATTTT. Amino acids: CASSPDIPGGLGADTQYF.

CDR3 loop: CASRGRPNEKLFF. The CDR3 DNA follows: TGTGCCAGCAGAGGCCGCCCAAACGAAAAACTGTTTTTT. V is TRBV28 and J is TRBJ1-4; D unclear. The CDR3 is made up of 13 amino acids. CDR1 is MDHEN, CDR2 SYDVKM, per germline. The V end was cut by 6 bases, the J end by 8 bases, with 13 bases between.

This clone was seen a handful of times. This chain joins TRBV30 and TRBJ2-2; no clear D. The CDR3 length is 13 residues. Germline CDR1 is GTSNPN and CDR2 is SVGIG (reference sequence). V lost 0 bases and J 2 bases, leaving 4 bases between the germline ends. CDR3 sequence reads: CAWSVLNTGELFF. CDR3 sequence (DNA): TGTGCCTGGAGTGTCCTAAACACCGGGGAGCTGTTTTTT.

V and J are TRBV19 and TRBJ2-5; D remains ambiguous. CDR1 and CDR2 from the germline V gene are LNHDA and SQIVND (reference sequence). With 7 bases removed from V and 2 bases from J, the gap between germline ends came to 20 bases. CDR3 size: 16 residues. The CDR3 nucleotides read TGTGCCAGTACTCCCCGCGCTCTGGGGTTACAAGAGACCCAGTACTTC. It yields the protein CASTPRALGLQETQYF.

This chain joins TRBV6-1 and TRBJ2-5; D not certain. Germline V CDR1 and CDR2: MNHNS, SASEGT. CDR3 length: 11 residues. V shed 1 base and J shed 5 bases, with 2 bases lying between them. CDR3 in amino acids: CASSEVETQYF. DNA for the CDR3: TGTGCCAGCAGTGAAGTGGAGACCCAGTACTTC.

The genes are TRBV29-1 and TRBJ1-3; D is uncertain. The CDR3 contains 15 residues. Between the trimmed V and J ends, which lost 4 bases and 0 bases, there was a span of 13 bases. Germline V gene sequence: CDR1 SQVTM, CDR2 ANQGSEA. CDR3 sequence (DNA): TGCAGCGTTGGATTCGACCGGCCCTCTGGAAACACCATATATTTT. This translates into CSVGFDRPSGNTIYF.

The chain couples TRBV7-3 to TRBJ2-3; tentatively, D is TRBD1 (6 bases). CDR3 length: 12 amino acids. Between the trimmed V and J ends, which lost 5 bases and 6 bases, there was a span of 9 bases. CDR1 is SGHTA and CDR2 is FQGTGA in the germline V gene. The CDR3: CASSPGADTQYF. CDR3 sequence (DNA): TGTGCCAGCAGCCCAGGGGCGGATACGCAGTATTTT. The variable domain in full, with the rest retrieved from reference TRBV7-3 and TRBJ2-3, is GAGVSQTPSNKVTEKGKYVELRCDPISGHTALYWYRQSLGQGPEFLIYFQGTGAADDSGLPNDRFFAVRPEGSVSTLKIQRTERGDSAVYLCASSPGADTQYFGPGTRLTVL.

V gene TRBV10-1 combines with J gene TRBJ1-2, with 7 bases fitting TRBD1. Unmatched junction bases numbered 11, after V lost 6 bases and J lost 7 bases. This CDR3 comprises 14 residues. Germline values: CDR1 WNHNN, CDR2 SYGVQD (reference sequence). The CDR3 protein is CASRETGEIGGYTF. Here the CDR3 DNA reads TGCGCCAGCAGGGAAACAGGGGAAATTGGTGGCTACACCTTC.

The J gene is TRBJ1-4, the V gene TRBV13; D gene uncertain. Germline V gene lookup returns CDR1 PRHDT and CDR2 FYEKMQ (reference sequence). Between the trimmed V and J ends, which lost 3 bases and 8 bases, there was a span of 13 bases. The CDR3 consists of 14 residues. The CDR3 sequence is CASSLYGSGEKLFF. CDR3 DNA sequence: TGTGCCAGCAGCTTGTACGGGAGTGGGGAAAAACTGTTTTTT.

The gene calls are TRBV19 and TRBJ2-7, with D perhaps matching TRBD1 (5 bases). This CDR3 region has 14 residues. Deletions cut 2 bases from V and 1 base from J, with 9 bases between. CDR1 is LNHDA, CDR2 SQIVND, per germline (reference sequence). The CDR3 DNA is TGTGCCAGTAGTATACGTCAGGGTTCCTACGAGCAGTACTTC. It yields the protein CASSIRQGSYEQYF.

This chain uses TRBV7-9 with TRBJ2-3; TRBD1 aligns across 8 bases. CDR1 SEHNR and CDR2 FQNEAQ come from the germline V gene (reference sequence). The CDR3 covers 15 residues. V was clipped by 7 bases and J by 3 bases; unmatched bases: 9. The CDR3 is CASTLTGEKTDTQYF. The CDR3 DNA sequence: TGTGCCAGCACCCTGACAGGGGAGAAGACAGATACGCAGTATTTT.